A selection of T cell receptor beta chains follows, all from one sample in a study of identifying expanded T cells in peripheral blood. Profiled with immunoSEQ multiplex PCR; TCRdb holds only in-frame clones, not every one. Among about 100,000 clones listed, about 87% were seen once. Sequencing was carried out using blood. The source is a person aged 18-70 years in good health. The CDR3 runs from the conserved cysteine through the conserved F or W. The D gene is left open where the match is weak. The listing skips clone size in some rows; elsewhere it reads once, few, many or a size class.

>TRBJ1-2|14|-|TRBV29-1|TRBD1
CSVEGQQVGYGYTF
TGCAGCGTTGAGGGACAGCAAGTGGGCTATGGCTACACCTTC
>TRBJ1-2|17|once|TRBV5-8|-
CASSSTGEGWRTYGYTF
TGTGCCAGCAGCTCAACCGGCGAAGGTTGGCGGACCTATGGCTACACCTTC
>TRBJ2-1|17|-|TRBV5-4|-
CASSLGGPGSSYNEQFF
TGTGCCAGCAGCTTGGGGGGCCCAGGTAGCTCCTACAATGAGCAGTTCTTC
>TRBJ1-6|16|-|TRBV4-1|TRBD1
CASSQDRGTGNSPLHF
TGCGCCAGCAGCCAAGATCGGGGGACAGGAAATTCACCCCTCCACTTT
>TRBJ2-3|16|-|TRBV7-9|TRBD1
CASSLGDRASTDTQYF
TGTGCCAGCAGCTTAGGGGACAGAGCTAGCACAGATACGCAGTATTTT
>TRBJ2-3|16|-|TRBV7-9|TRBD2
CASSQRLAGAGDTQYF
TGTGCCAGCAGCCAAAGACTAGCGGGGGCCGGGGATACGCAGTATTTT
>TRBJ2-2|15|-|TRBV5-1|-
CASSLDRANTGELFF
TGCGCCAGCAGCTTGGACAGGGCGAACACCGGGGAGCTGTTTTTT
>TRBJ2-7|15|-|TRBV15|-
CATSFRPGLNYEQYF
TGTGCCACCAGCTTCCGACCGGGACTGAACTACGAGCAGTACTTC
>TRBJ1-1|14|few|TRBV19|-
CASSRQRLNTEAFF
TGTGCCAGTAGTCGACAGAGGCTGAACACTGAAGCTTTCTTT
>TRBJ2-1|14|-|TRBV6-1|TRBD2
CASRGTSASDEQFF
TGTGCCAGCAGAGGGACTAGCGCGAGCGATGAGCAGTTCTTC
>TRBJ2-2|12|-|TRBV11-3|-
CASSWYTGELFF
TGTGCCAGCAGCTGGTACACCGGGGAGCTGTTTTTT
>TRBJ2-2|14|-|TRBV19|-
CASSKGFDTGELFF
TGTGCCAGTAGTAAGGGTTTCGACACCGGGGAGCTGTTTTTT
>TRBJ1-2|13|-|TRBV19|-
CASSILGAGGYTF
TGTGCCAGTAGTATCTTAGGGGCGGGTGGCTACACCTTC
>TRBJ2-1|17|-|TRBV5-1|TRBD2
CASSLLAGGPVYNEQFF
TGCGCCAGCAGCCTACTAGCGGGAGGGCCCGTCTACAATGAGCAGTTCTTC
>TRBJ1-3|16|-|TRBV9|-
CASSVVKEGAGNTIYF
TGTGCCAGCAGCGTAGTGAAAGAAGGGGCTGGAAACACCATATATTTT
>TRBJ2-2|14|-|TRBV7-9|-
CASSLGENTGELFF
TGTGCCAGCAGCTTAGGAGAGAACACCGGGGAGCTGTTTTTT
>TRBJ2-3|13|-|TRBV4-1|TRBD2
CASSHRPGLGRYF
TGCGCCAGCAGCCACCGACCGGGACTAGGAAGGTATTTT
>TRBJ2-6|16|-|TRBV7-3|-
CASSLGSFSGANVLTF
TGTGCCAGCAGCCTGGGTTCCTTCTCTGGGGCCAACGTCCTGACTTTC
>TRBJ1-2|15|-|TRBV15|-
CATSLRTAVNYGYTF
TGTGCCACCAGCCTAAGGACAGCCGTCAACTATGGCTACACCTTC
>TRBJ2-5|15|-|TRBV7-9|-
CASSLGAGGQETQYF
TGTGCCAGCAGCTTAGGGGCTGGGGGCCAAGAGACCCAGTACTTC
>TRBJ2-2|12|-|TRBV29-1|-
CSVRHSTGELFF
TGCAGCGTTCGACATAGCACCGGGGAGCTGTTTTTT
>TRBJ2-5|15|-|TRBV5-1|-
CASSLGPVTGETQYF
TGCGCCAGCAGCTTGGGACCGGTTACGGGGGAGACCCAGTACTTC
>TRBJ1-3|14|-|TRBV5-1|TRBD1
CASSTGGVGNTIYF
TGCGCCAGCAGTACAGGGGGCGTCGGAAACACCATATATTTT
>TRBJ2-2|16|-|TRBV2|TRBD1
CASSPVGQGYTGELFF
TGTGCCAGCAGCCCCGTAGGACAGGGGTATACCGGGGAGCTGTTTTTT
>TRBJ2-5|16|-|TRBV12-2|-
CASRLAAQVPEETQYF
TGTGCAAGTCGCTTAGCTGCCCAGGTCCCCGAGGAGACCCAGTACTTC
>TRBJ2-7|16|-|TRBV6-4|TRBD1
CANLQPDRVSSYEQYF
TGTGCCAACCTACAGCCCGACAGGGTGAGCTCCTACGAGCAGTACTTC
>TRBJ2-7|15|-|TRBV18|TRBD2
CASSPPGGGPHEQYF
TGTGCCAGCTCACCACCGGGCGGGGGGCCCCACGAGCAGTACTTC
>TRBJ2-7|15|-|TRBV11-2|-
CASSPTTGSSYEQYF
TGTGCCAGCAGCCCTACAACAGGGAGCTCCTACGAGCAGTACTTC
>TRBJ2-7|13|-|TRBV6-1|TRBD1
CASSDRGHYEQYF
TGTGCCAGCAGTGACAGGGGGCACTACGAGCAGTACTTC
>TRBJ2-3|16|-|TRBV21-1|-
CASSTSGQGGKDTQYF
TGTGCCAGCAGCACCTCGGGACAGGGCGGGAAAGATACGCAGTATTTT
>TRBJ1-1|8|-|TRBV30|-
CACREAFF
TGTGCCTGCCGTGAAGCTTTCTTT
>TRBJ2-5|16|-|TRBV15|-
CATSRERHFLLETQYF
TGTGCCACCAGCAGAGAAAGACACTTCCTCCTGGAGACCCAGTACTTC
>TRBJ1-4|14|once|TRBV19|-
CASSIGGVDEKLFF
TGTGCCAGTAGTATTGGTGGCGTTGATGAAAAACTGTTTTTT
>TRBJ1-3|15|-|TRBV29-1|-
CSALEQLASGNTIYF
TGCAGCGCCCTGGAGCAGCTAGCCTCTGGAAACACCATATATTTT
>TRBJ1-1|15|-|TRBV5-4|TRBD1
CASSFTGEIGTEAFF
TGTGCCAGCAGCTTCACAGGGGAAATAGGTACTGAAGCTTTCTTT
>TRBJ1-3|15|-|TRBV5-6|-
CASSSRGGTGNTIYF
TGTGCCAGCAGCTCCAGAGGGGGAACTGGAAACACCATATATTTT
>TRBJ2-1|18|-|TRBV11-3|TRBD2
CASSLKGSSGRPGNEQFF
TGTGCCAGCAGCTTAAAGGGGTCTAGCGGGAGGCCGGGGAATGAGCAGTTCTTC
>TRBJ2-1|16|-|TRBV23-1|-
CASSQQVGTRCHEQFF
TGCGCCAGCAGCCAACAGGTTGGGACGCGATGCCATGAGCAGTTCTTC
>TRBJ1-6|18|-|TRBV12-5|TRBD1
CASGLGLQGADYNSPLHF
TGTGCTAGTGGTTTGGGCCTACAGGGGGCTGACTATAATTCACCCCTCCACTTT
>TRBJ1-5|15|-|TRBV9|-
CASSEQGYSNQPQHF
TGTGCCAGCAGCGAACAGGGCTATAGCAATCAGCCCCAGCATTTT
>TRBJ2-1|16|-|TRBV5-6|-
CASSLVGEVPGNEQFF
TGTGCCAGCAGCTTGGTAGGGGAGGTACCGGGAAATGAGCAGTTCTTC
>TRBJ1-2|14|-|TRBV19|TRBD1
CASRNRGHDYGYTF
TGTGCCAGTAGAAACAGGGGCCACGACTATGGCTACACCTTC
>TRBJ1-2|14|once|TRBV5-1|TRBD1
CASRDRGEGYGYTF
TGCGCCAGCAGGGACAGGGGGGAAGGCTATGGCTACACCTTC
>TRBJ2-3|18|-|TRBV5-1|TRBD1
CASSLGPEGARVTDTQYF
TGCGCCAGCAGCTTGGGGCCCGAGGGGGCGAGGGTCACAGATACGCAGTATTTT
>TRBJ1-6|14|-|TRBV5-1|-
CASSLGHYNSPLHF
TGCGCCAGCAGCTTGGGTCATTATAATTCACCCCTCCACTTT
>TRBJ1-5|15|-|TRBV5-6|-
CASSLAGQFNQPQHF
TGTGCCAGCAGCTTGGCGGGGCAGTTCAATCAGCCCCAGCATTTT
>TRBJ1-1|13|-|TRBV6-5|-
CASSLRMNTEAFF
TGTGCCAGCAGTTTGCGTATGAACACTGAAGCTTTCTTT
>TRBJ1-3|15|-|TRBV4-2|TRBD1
CASSRGGSTGNTIYF
TGTGCCAGCAGCCGAGGGGGCTCTACTGGAAACACCATATATTTT
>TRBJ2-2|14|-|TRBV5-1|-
CASSLVHNSGELFF
TGCGCCAGCAGCTTGGTACATAACTCGGGGGAGCTGTTTTTT
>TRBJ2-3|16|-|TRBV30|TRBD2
CAWSAGTSGGTDTQYF
TGTGCCTGGAGTGCAGGGACTAGCGGGGGCACAGATACGCAGTATTTT
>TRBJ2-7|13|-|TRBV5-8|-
CASSTLVNYEQYF
TGTGCCAGCAGTACGCTTGTGAACTACGAGCAGTACTTC
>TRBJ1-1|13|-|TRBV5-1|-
CASRIFMNTEAFF
TGCGCCAGCAGGATCTTCATGAACACTGAAGCTTTCTTT
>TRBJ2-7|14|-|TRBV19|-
CASTPGLNSYEQYF
TGTGCCAGTACCCCCGGTCTAAACTCCTACGAGCAGTACTTC